This T cell receptor (beta chain) was sequenced for a study of T cell changes during pregnancy in multiple sclerosis. This CDR3 has 14 amino acids. CDR1 WSHSY and CDR2 SAAADI come from the germline V gene. V lost 6 bases and J 8 bases, leaving 16 bases between the germline ends. The method was immunoSEQ multiplex PCR; TCRdb's version includes in-frame clones alone and lacks a portion of them. The table has 55,000 to 70,000 clones, around 91% seen once. Sample: peripheral blood, taken after pregnancy. The TCR sequence derives from a female donor with multiple sclerosis, enrolled in a pregnancy study. The chain combines TRBV10-2 with TRBJ1-4, with D possibly matching TRBD1 (6 bases). CDR3 protein: CASSEDSRWEKLFF. CDR3 nucleotide sequence: TGCGCCAGCAGCGAGGACAGCCGGTGGGAAAAACTGTTTTTT.